The T cell receptor beta chain under discussion was sequenced for a study of shared clonotypes between healthy human individuals. Note on this clone: Other nucleotide sequences from this sample produce the same CDR3.

Produced via immunoSEQ multiplex PCR; TCRdb's table is partial and in-frame only. The table shows some 1,400,000 clones, with about 96% occurring only once. The CDR3 length is 12 residues. The V end lost 3 bases, the J end lost 4 bases, and 6 bases lay between the germline ends. Germline-derived CDR1 and CDR2 are MDHEN and SYDVKM. This receptor was obtained from a man aged 30 to 39 in good health. Sequencing was done on a sample of naive CD4+ T cells sorted from blood. Subset denoted: CD45RA+ positively selected. The V gene is TRBV28, the J gene TRBJ2-5; TRBD2 might be the D (5 bases). In DNA, the CDR3 is TGTGCCAGCAGTTTGGCGGGAGAGACCCAGTACTTC. It yields the protein CASSLAGETQYF.